The sequence of this T cell receptor beta chain was determined in a study of T cell repertoires in aging, cancer and after chemotherapy. General study points: The repertoire data cannot show anything about immunological memory following chemotherapy.

TRB rearrangements spanning V, D and J were amplified using mixed TRB-A/B primers. TCRdb re-analysed the multiplex PCR reads in MiXCR, keeping a single row per CDR3 protein. The sample has approximately 540 distinct CDR3 sequences, 65% to 90% seen once. Peripheral blood genomic DNA, not sorted cells or RNA, was the template. With respect to this clonotype: The antigen is undetermined.

Sample: blood. The clonotype originates from a human donor with a solid tumor.

Written as DNA, the CDR3 is TGTGCCAGCAGGCGGGGGGGACAGGGTTATGCCAGCTTCTACGAGCAGTACTTC. Encoded protein: CASRRGGQGYASFYEQYF. The chain links TRBV6-5 to TRBJ2-7; D is perhaps TRBD1 or TRBD2 (9 bases each). Deletions cut 6 bases from V and 3 bases from J, with 27 bases between. The CDR3 is made up of 18 amino acids. Germline V gene sequence: CDR1 MNHEY, CDR2 SVGAGI.